One and the same sample provided the 5 T cell receptor beta chains below, sequenced in a study of cytomegalovirus exposure and HLA in healthy donors. Data came from immunoSEQ multiplex PCR; TCRdb stores just in-frame clones and leaves some out. Among tens of thousands of clones listed, around 94% were seen once. Sequences were obtained from PBMCs. The receptors originated from a woman aged 18-29 years in good health and CMV-seropositive.

This clone turned up a few times. The chain carries TRBV28 and TRBJ1-2, with a possible D match to TRBD1 (6 bases). Germline assignment: CDR1 MDHEN and CDR2 SYDVKM. This CDR3 has 13 residues. Trimming pared 5 bases from V and 2 bases from J, leaving 9 bases between. CDR3 DNA: TGTGCCAGCAGTATAGGGGGAAACTATGGCTACACCTTC. Protein product: CASSIGGNYGYTF.

There are a few counts of this clone. J is TRBJ1-6 and V is TRBV19; TRBD1 aligns across 9 bases. J gave up 10 bases and V 6 bases, and 7 bases lay outside the gene matches. This CDR3 contains 14 residues. Germline CDR1 and CDR2: LNHDA and SQIVND (reference sequence). CDR3 amino acids: CASSQRTGASPLHF. DNA of the CDR3: TGTGCCAGTAGCCAACGGACAGGGGCGTCACCCCTCCACTTT.

The chain couples TRBV7-2 to TRBJ2-1; 10 nucleotides line up with TRBD2. CDR1 and CDR2 from the germline V gene are SGHTA and FQGNSA. CDR3 length: 17 amino acids. V lost 0 bases to trimming and J lost 4 bases; unmatched junction nucleotides: 6. CDR3 coding DNA: TGTGCCAGCAGCTTAGCCCAGACTAGCGGGCGATACAATGAGCAGTTCTTC. It yields the protein CASSLAQTSGRYNEQFF.

The chain has TRBV6-5 and TRBJ1-4; D is possibly TRBD1 (5 bases). V was shortened by 1 base and J by 6 bases, with 9 bases between the two germline ends. CDR1 and CDR2 from the germline V gene are MNHEY and SVGAGI. CDR3 length: 14 amino acids. The CDR3 bases are TGTGCCAGCAGTTACTTGGGGGGGGATGAAAAACTGTTTTTT. Translating it yields CASSYLGGDEKLFF.

The chain couples TRBV5-1 to TRBJ2-7, with D perhaps TRBD1 (6 bases). Germline V gene lookup returns CDR1 SGHRS and CDR2 YFSETQ. The length of the CDR3 is 14 residues. Deletions cut 7 bases from V and 0 bases from J, with 14 bases between. In DNA, the CDR3 is TGCGCCAGCGCCACCGACAGGCGCTCCTACGAGCAGTACTTC. It is translated as CASATDRRSYEQYF.